The entry below gives a single T cell receptor (beta chain) sequence along with its context. Its antigen has not been determined. Base qualities are not at hand, and no much larger clone is one base apart. RNA was extracted using the RNeasy kit, and roughly 0.45 to 1 microgram was reverse transcribed with random hexamers. The immunoSEQ multiplex PCR assay, covering 54 Vbeta and 13 Jbeta segments, was used to amplify TCR beta CDR3 regions. PCR amplification bias was corrected using a synthetic template baseline for primer optimization and computational correction. The source study handled its data this way. Reads were annotated to V, D and J genes per IMGT and analyzed with immunoSEQ Analyzer, keeping only productive sequences. To calculate clonality, Shannon entropy was normalized by log2 of the number of productive unique sequences and then subtracted from one. Public and private clones were assessed among the 100 most prevalent clones of each patient and control. Clones were defined as Susac-specific when absent from the healthy and MS cohorts, from fewer than 1,200 published viral clones and from other ImmuneACCESS disease sequences. TCRdb passed the public sequencing reads through fastp at Q25 and MiXCR, retaining productive beta sequences. Entries that share a CDR3 protein sequence are merged under the most common genes and DNA. The authors' filters were not applied to this entry. The table for this sample lists about 150,000 distinct CDR3 sequences; 85% to 95% of them were counted only once. Of the sample, around 0.2% falls within the top ten clones.

The source of the sample is a study of CD8 T cells in Susac syndrome (dated by TCRdb to the late 2010s). Background on the whole study: Of the Susac syndrome patients who were sequenced, eight or nine were in clinical remission while roughly 6 had clinically active disease. Susac syndrome patients were therapy-naive, on corticosteroids (some also receiving IVIg), or on IVIg alone at blood withdrawal. The study used repertoire sequencing to test whether antigen drove CD8+ T cell activation and differentiation in Susac syndrome. CD8+ T cell repertoire clonality was compared between some 12 healthy donors, approximately 14 Susac syndrome patients and approximately 15 multiple sclerosis patients.

Overall study outcomes, separate from this receptor: The number of individuals in the TCR sequencing and HLA analysis was recognized as being relatively small. Looking at Susac-specific public clones, the researchers identified roughly 17 in the total CD8+ repertoire and roughly 5 in the CD8+ TEMRA repertoire. CD8+ repertoires in Susac syndrome showed clonal expansion, which was highest in CD8+ TEMRA cells and was greater in clinically active patients than in remitting patients.

Peripheral blood CD8+ and CD4+ T cells from healthy donors, Susac syndrome patients and multiple sclerosis patients were profiled using high-throughput TCR beta sequencing. Susac syndrome patients met recently defined diagnostic criteria for definite or probable disease. Bulk CD8+ and CD4+ T cells were purified magnetically by negative isolation, whereas CD8+ TEMRA cells were enriched by FACS. Blood was drawn into EDTA tubes, processed within 24 hours, and PBMCs were isolated by density gradient centrifugation. PBMCs intended for TCR sequencing were cryopreserved in liquid nitrogen and were subsequently thawed in a 37 degrees C water bath. The sorted or isolated CD4+, CD8+ and CD8+ TEMRA cells had a purity of 90% or higher. CDR1 DFQATT and CDR2 SNEGSKA were looked up in the germline V gene (reference sequence). Including the terminal cysteine and phenylalanine, the CDR3 comprises 13 residues. The only DNA kept is the CDR3, 39 bases in frame from the first base. V loses 0 bases at its end and J loses 6 bases; junction bases beyond the gene matches: 4.

Rearrangement joined TRBV20-1 to TRBJ1-2, with TRBD1 matching 7 junction bases. The TCR sequence derives from a human donor with Susac syndrome. Material for sequencing was CD8+ T cells from PBMCs. Here is the DNA: TGCAGTGCTAGAGATCCGACAGGGAATGGCTACACCTTC. Translated, this is CSARDPTGNGYTF.